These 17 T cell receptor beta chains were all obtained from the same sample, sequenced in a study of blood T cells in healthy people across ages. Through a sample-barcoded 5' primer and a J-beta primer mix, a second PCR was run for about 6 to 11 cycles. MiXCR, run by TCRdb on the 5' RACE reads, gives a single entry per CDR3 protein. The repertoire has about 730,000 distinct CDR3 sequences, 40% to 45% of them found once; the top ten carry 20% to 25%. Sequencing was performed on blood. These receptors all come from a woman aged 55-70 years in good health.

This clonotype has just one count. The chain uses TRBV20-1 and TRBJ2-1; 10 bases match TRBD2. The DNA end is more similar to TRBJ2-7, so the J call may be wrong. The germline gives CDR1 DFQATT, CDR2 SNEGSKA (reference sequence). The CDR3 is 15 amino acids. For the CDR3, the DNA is TGCAGTGCTAGCATAGGACTAGCGGCTTACAATGAGCAGTACTTC. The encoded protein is CSASIGLAAYNEQYF.

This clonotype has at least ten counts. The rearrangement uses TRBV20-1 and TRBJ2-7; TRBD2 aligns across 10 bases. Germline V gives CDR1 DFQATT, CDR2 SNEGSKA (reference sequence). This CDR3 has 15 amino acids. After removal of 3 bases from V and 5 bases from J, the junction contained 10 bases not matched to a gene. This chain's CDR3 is CSARSLAGGGNEQYF. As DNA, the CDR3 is TGCAGTGCTAGGTCCTTAGCGGGGGGTGGGAACGAGCAGTACTTC.

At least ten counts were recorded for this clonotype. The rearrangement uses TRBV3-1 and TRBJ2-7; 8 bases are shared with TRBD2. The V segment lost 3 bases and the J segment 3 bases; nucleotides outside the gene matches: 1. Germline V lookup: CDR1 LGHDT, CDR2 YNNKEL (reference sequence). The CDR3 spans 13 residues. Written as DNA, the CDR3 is TGTGCCAGCAGCCACGGGGGGGGCTACGAGCAGTACTTC. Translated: CASSHGGGYEQYF.

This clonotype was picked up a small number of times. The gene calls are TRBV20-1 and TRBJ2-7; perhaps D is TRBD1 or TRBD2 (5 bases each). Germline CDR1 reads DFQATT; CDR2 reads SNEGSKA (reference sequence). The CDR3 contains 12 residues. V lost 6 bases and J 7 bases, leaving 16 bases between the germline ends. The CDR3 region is CSARRGGQEQYF. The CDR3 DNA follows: TGCAGTGCCCGAAGGGGCGGGCAAGAGCAGTACTTC.

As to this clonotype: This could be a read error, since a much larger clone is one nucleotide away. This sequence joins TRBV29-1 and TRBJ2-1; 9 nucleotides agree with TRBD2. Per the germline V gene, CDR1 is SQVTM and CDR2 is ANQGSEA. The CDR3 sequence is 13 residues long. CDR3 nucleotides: TGCAGCGGTGAATTAGCGGGAGACAATGAGCAGTTCTTC. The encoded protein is CSGELAGDNEQFF.

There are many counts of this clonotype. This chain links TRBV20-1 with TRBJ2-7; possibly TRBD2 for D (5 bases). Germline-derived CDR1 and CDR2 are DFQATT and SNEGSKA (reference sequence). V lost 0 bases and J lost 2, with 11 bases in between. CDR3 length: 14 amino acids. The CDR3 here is CSARDHLGTYEQYF. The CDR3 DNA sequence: TGCAGTGCTAGAGACCACCTCGGGACCTACGAGCAGTACTTC.

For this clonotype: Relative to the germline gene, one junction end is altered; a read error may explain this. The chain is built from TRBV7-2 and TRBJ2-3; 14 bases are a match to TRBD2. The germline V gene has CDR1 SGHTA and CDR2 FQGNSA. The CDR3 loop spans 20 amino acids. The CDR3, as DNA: TGTGCCGGCAGCTTGGGGCGACTAGCGGGGGGGCGACGGGGCACAGATACGCAGTATTTT. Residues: CAGSLGRLAGGRRGTDTQYF.

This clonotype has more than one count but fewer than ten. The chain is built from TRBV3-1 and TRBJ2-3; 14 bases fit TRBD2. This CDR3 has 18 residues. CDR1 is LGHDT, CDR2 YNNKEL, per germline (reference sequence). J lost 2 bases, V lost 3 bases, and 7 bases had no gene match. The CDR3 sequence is CASSHPGLAGGLTDTQYF. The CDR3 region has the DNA TGTGCCAGCAGCCACCCTGGACTAGCGGGAGGACTCACAGATACGCAGTATTTT.

DNA of the CDR3: TGTGCCAGCAGCCACCGTGGACTATGGGATGAGCAGTTCTTC. It translates to CASSHRGLWDEQFF. The chain combines TRBV7-9 with TRBJ2-1; a weak D match, TRBD2 (6 bases). This CDR3 comprises 14 residues. Germline V gene data show CDR1 as SEHNR and CDR2 as FQNEAQ (reference sequence). V was trimmed by 5 bases and J by 8 bases, leaving 16 bases between them.

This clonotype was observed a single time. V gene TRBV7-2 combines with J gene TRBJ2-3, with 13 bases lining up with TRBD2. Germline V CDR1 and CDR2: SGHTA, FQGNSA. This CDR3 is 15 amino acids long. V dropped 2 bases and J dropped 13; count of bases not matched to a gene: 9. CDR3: CASSLMGGTSGVEYF. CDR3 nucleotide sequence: TGTGCCAGCAGCTTAATGGGGGGGACTAGCGGGGTTGAGTATTTT.

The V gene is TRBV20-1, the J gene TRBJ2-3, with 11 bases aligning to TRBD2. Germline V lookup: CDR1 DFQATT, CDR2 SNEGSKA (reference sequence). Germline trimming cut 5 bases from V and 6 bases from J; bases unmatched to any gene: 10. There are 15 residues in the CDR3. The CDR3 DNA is TGCAGTGCTTATAAAAATAGCGGGGGGGCGGATACGCAGTATTTT. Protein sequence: CSAYKNSGGADTQYF.

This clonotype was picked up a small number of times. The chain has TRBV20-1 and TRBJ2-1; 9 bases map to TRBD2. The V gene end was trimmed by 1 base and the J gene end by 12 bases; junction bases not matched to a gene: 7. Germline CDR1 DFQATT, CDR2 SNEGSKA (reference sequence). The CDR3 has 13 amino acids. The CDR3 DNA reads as TGCAGTGCTAGAGGTAGCGGGAGTGGGAGGCAGTTCTTC. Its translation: CSARGSGSGRQFF.

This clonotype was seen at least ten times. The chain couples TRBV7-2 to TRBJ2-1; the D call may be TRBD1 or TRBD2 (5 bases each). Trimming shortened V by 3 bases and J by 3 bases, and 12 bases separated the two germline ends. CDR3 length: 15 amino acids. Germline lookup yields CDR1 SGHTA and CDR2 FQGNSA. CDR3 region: CASSFGDARYNEQFF. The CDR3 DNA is TGTGCCAGCAGCTTCGGGGACGCGCGCTACAATGAGCAGTTCTTC.

The CDR3 DNA sequence: TGTGCCAGCAGCCAACCAGCGGGGGGTTACAATGAGCAGTTCTTC. It is translated as CASSQPAGGYNEQFF. The V gene is TRBV3-1, the J gene TRBJ2-1; the match to TRBD2 covers 9 bases. The junction had 3 bases not matched to a gene; V was cut back by 2 bases and J by 4 bases. Germline CDR1 is LGHDT and CDR2 is YNNKEL (reference sequence). CDR3 size: 15 residues.

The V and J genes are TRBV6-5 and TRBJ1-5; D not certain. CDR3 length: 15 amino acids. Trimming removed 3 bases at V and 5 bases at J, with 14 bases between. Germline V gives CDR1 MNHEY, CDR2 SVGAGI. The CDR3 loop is CASSYSSRRDQPQHF. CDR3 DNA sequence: TGTGCCAGCAGTTATTCCTCCCGGAGGGATCAGCCCCAGCATTTT.

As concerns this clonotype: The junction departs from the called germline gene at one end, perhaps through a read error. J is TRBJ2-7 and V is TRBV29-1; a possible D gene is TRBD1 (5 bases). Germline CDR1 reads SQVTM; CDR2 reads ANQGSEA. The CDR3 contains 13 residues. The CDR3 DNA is TGCAGCGTCTTAACGGACATCTCCTGCGAGCAGTACTTC. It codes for CSVLTDISCEQYF.

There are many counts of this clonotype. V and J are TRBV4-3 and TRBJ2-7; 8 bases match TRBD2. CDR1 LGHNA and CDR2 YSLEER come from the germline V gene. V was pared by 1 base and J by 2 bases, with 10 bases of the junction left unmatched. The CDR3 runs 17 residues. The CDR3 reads CASSQAGAAGLAYEQYF. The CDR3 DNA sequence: TGCGCCAGCAGCCAAGCGGGAGCTGCGGGACTAGCCTACGAGCAGTACTTC.